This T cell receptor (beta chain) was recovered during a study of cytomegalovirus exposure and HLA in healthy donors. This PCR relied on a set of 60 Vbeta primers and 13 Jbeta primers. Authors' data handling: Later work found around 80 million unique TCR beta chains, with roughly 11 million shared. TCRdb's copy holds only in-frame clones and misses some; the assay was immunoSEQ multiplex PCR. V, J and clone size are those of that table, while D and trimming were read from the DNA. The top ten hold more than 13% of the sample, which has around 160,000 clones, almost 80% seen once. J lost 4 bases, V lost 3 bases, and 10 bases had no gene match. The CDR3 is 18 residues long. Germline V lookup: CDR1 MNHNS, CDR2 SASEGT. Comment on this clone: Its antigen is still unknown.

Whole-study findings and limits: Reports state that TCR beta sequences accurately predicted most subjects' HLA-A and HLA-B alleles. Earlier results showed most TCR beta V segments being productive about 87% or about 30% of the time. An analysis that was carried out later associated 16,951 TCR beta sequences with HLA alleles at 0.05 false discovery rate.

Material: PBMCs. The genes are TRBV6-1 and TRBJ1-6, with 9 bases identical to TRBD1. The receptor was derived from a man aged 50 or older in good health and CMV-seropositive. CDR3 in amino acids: CASSDAPGQGRYNSPLHF. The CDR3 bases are TGTGCCAGCAGTGATGCCCCGGGACAGGGTCGATATAATTCACCCCTCCACTTT.